This TCR beta chain was identified in a study of blood T cell repertoires in COVID-19. Study-level information: Spain, Italy and the United States supplied samples that represented acute and convalescent COVID-19. PBMCs, B-cell-depleted T cells, or T cells were the source of the cDNA or gDNA that made up the material.

Assay used: immunoSEQ multiplex PCR; TCRdb lists only in-frame clones, some missing. The repertoire holds a few hundred thousand clones, with around 87% as singletons. Patients at the Seattle site were enrolled during active infection and followed longitudinally. V lost 0 bases to trimming and J lost 3 bases, with 3 bases between them. This CDR3 is 12 amino acids long. Germline V gene lookup returns CDR1 LGHNA and CDR2 YSLEER. The sample comprised peripheral blood. The chain has TRBV4-3 and TRBJ2-7; D not certain. This receptor was identified in a woman between 25 and 40 years old with COVID-19, enrolled during active disease. In nucleotides, the CDR3 is TGCGCCAGCAGCCAAGATAACTACGAGCAGTACTTC. As protein: CASSQDNYEQYF.